This T cell receptor beta chain is from a study of OX40 agonist ivuxolimab in advanced cancers. The table came from immunoSEQ multiplex PCR; TCRdb's copy has only in-frame clones and leaves some out. There are about 70,000 clones in the sample; about 90% occur only once, and less than 3.5% lies in the top ten. Per germline, CDR1 MNHEY and CDR2 SMNVEV (reference sequence). The V end was cut by 0 bases, the J end by 3 bases, with 11 bases between. The CDR3 consists of 16 residues. The TCR comes from an adult with an advanced solid tumor such as melanoma, head and neck, liver or kidney cancer. Specimen: CD4+ or CD8+ T cells sorted from blood, collected in a trial of the OX40 agonist ivuxolimab. The chain is built from TRBV27 and TRBJ2-2; D is possibly TRBD2 (5 bases). CDR3 protein: CASSLSGETYTGELFF. The CDR3 coding sequence is TGTGCCAGCAGTTTATCCGGGGAGACCTACACCGGGGAGCTGTTTTTT.